Listed below are T cell receptor beta chains from one sample, sequenced in a study of control samples from healthy donors and cancer patients. Using immunoSEQ multiplex PCR, the repertoire was profiled, and TCRdb retains in-frame clones only, with some absent. The sample lists around 110,000 clones, over 90% occurring once. Sequenced: blood. The receptors stem from a man younger than 40 in good health. Both conserved end residues are part of each CDR3. The order of the fields is clone size, V gene, CDR3 length, J gene, D gene, CDR3 protein, CDR3 DNA. The D gene is left open where the match is weak. Expanded clones get a size class; other rows say once, few or many, or leave the size out.

>-|TRBV6-1|13|TRBJ1-2|-
CASSDSLLYGYTF
TGTGCCAGCAGTGACAGCCTATTATATGGCTACACCTTC
>few|TRBV5-1|14|TRBJ2-1|-
CASSLDPVAAEQFF
TGCGCCAGCAGCTTGGATCCTGTAGCGGCTGAGCAGTTCTTC
>-|TRBV9|12|TRBJ1-1|-
CASSVGHTEAFF
TGTGCCAGCAGCGTAGGGCACACTGAAGCTTTCTTT
>-|TRBV5-5|19|TRBJ1-5|TRBD1
CASSLVLQGTGLVRQPQHF
TGTGCCAGCAGCTTGGTGCTACAGGGGACCGGGTTAGTACGTCAGCCCCAGCATTTT
>-|TRBV7-9|15|TRBJ2-5|TRBD2
CASSYTSGVGETQYF
TGTGCCAGCAGCTATACTAGCGGGGTGGGGGAGACCCAGTACTTC
>-|TRBV13|14|TRBJ2-3|TRBD1
CASSLGQGTDTQYF
TGTGCCAGCAGCTTGGGACAGGGGACAGATACGCAGTATTTT
>-|TRBV6-5|15|TRBJ1-6|TRBD1
CASSYSTGPSSPLHF
TGTGCCAGCAGTTACTCGACAGGGCCGAGTTCACCCCTCCACTTT
>-|TRBV19|14|TRBJ2-5|-
CASSVLKGGETQYF
TGTGCCAGTAGCGTCTTGAAGGGGGGGGAGACCCAGTACTTC
>-|TRBV21-1|15|TRBJ2-5|-
CAWGVAGAGKETQYF
TGTGCCTGGGGGGTAGCGGGGGCCGGAAAAGAGACCCAGTACTTC
>-|TRBV5-5|15|TRBJ1-2|TRBD1
CASSWDRGHRDGYTF
TGTGCCAGCAGCTGGGACAGGGGGCATCGTGATGGCTACACCTTC
>-|TRBV5-1|18|TRBJ2-7|TRBD2
CASSLFGLAGGSSYEQYF
TGCGCCAGCAGCTTGTTTGGCCTAGCGGGGGGGAGCTCCTACGAGCAGTACTTC
>-|TRBV3-1/TRBV3-2|14|TRBJ2-7|-
CASSQATGFYEQYF
TGTGCCAGCAGCCAAGCGACAGGTTTCTACGAGCAGTACTTC
>-|TRBV2|19|TRBJ2-1|TRBD2
CASTFLAGGITSSYNEQFF
TGTGCCAGCACTTTTTTAGCGGGGGGGATAACCAGCTCCTACAATGAGCAGTTCTTC
>-|TRBV25-1|10|TRBJ1-2|-
CASKDKGYTF
TGTGCCAGCAAAGACAAAGGCTACACCTTC
>-|TRBV19|16|TRBJ1-4|-
CASRKAPGLTNEKLFF
TGTGCCAGTAGAAAAGCTCCGGGATTAACTAATGAAAAACTGTTTTTT
>-|TRBV12-5|15|TRBJ2-1|TRBD2
CASGPSGGVYNEQFF
TGTGCTAGTGGTCCGAGCGGGGGAGTCTACAATGAGCAGTTCTTC
>-|TRBV19|15|TRBJ1-2|-
CASSIPGEANYGYTF
TGTGCCAGTAGTATCCCAGGGGAAGCTAACTATGGCTACACCTTC
>-|TRBV12-3/TRBV12-4|13|TRBJ1-1|-
CASSFRQADWAFF
TGTGCCAGCAGCTTCCGACAGGCCGATTGGGCTTTCTTT
>-|TRBV19|15|TRBJ2-2|TRBD2
CASNRGGGNTGELFF
TGTGCCAGTAATCGGGGCGGGGGGAACACCGGGGAGCTGTTTTTT
>-|TRBV7-9|13|TRBJ2-1|TRBD1
CASSQQGADEQFF
TGTGCCAGCAGCCAACAGGGGGCTGATGAGCAGTTCTTC
>-|TRBV3-1/TRBV3-2|15|TRBJ1-3|-
CASSQDRQSGNTIYF
TGTGCCAGCAGCCAAGATCGACAGTCTGGAAACACCATATATTTT
>once|TRBV15|14|TRBJ1-2|-
CATSRVDRGYGYTF
TGTGCCACCAGCAGAGTCGACAGAGGCTATGGCTACACCTTC
>-|TRBV6-5|15|TRBJ2-4|TRBD2
CASILTSGVTNIQYF
TGTGCCAGCATCCTGACTAGCGGGGTAACGAACATTCAGTACTTC
>-|TRBV5-4|15|TRBJ2-5|-
CASSLSGNPPETQYF
TGTGCCAGCAGCTTATCTGGGAACCCACCAGAGACCCAGTACTTC
>-|TRBV19|14|TRBJ1-1|-
CASSMGRVNTEAFF
TGTGCCAGTAGTATGGGCAGGGTGAACACTGAAGCTTTCTTT
>-|TRBV7-8|15|TRBJ2-3|TRBD1
CASSYYRDSTYTQYF
TGTGCCAGCAGTTATTACCGGGACAGCACATATACGCAGTATTTT
>once|TRBV18|18|TRBJ2-1|-
CASSPPKRSQPSYNEQFF
TGTGCCAGCTCACCACCGAAGCGGAGCCAGCCCTCCTACAATGAGCAGTTCTTC
>-|TRBV28|15|TRBJ2-7|-
CASSLGRGSSYEQYF
TGTGCCAGCAGTTTGGGGCGAGGGAGCTCCTACGAGCAGTACTTC